This TCR beta chain was identified during a study of blood T cells in healthy people across ages (dated by TCRdb to 2013 to 2016). General notes on the study: In model experiments, template switching captured about one uniquely barcoded TCR beta cDNA molecule for every two T cells. Using deep sequencing normalized with unique cDNA molecular identifiers, the study measured how TCR beta repertoire diversity changes with age. Four age groups were formed from the donors: young (average approximately 15 years), middle-aged (approximately 42), aged (around 62) and long-lived (approximately 78). Donors of different ages were randomly distributed across sequencing lanes to avoid experimental bias. The study analyzed two additional independent replicas of 1 million unique cDNA reads from the same blood draw for two donors, one aged 18 to 30 and one aged 80 or older. Overall results and qualifications from the work: A strong correlation was found between observed TCR beta diversity and the percentage of naive T cells measured by flow cytometry. Estimates of total diversity based on one million sequenced T cells were regarded as lower bounds and as underestimates. Observed TCR beta diversity per million T cells fell roughly linearly with age, and a significant reduction was already apparent by age around 44. Compared with the aged group, more naive CD4+ T cells, fewer expanded clones and increased TCR diversity were shown by the long-lived group, suggesting age selection. Conclusive comparison of naive and antigen-experienced compartments was prevented by the profiling of bulk unsorted PBMCs. Donor CMV infection status was unknown, potentially confounding age-related changes in expanded clonotypes.

The library came from 5' RACE. Sequencing instrument: Illumina HiSeq 2500. The second PCR ran for about 6 to 11 cycles and used a J-beta primer mix along with a sample-barcoded 5' primer. A unique molecular identifier was introduced onto each TCR beta cDNA molecule by a template-switch 5' adaptor carrying 12 random nucleotides. Each sample yielded at least 3 million CDR3-containing paired-end reads. The Mint cDNA synthesis kit, primed by a TRBC-specific oligonucleotide, was used to synthesize first-strand cDNA from all RNA. Following uracil-DNA glycosylase treatment, all cDNA underwent a first 18-cycle PCR with the universal primers M1SS and BC2_uni_R. Under the source paper's analysis protocol: For normalization, 1 million high-quality reads were randomly selected from each sample, with every read carrying a distinct molecular identifier. Instead of being binned into consensus sequences, reads with shared molecular identifiers were discarded. MiTCR, with a Q25 quality threshold and the strictest error-elimination algorithm, was used for CDR3 identification, clonotype clustering and error correction. A nonparametric unseen species model with Euler transformation was used to estimate a lower bound on total TCR beta diversity. The raw public reads went through TCRdb reprocessing: fastp at Q25, MiXCR clone calling, in-frame beta chains kept. Entries are consolidated by CDR3 protein sequence, retaining the most common genes and DNA. The V and J calls and clone size are TCRdb's, not the authors'. This sample is represented by about 830,000 distinct CDR3 sequences; about 59% of them were singletons. Around a quarter of the sample comes from the top ten.

Sequences LGHNA (CDR1) and YSLEER (CDR2) are obtained from the germline V gene. Trimming takes 0 bases from V and 9 bases from J, and the germline ends sit 16 bases apart. The CDR3 goes from the cysteine to the phenylalanine over 15 residues. Solely the CDR3 DNA is kept, with 45 bases framed from the first base. The roughly 37 donors, aged about 6 to 90 years, were systemically healthy Caucasian individuals from Russia. Each donor gave ten milliliters of peripheral blood, drawn into EDTA-treated Vacutainer tubes. Ficoll-Paque density-gradient centrifugation was used to isolate PBMCs, with at least 7 million per sample. Trizol reagent was used to extract total RNA from PBMCs, with at least 5.5 micrograms per sample. Naive CD45RAhigh/CD27high T cell percentages were measured by flow cytometry on a PBMC aliquot from every donor. As to this clonotype: It has no known antigen specificity. No per-base quality is available; no much larger clone lies one base away.

Sequences were obtained from blood. This clonotype was sampled from a man aged 25 to 40 in good health. Rearrangement joined TRBV4-3 to TRBJ2-3, with TRBD2 perhaps the D gene, on 6 matching bases. At the DNA level, the sequence is TGCGCCAGCAGCCAAGATGGCGGGGTGGTGCGGACGCAGTATTTT. It codes for CASSQDGGVVRTQYF.